Following are 10 T cell receptor beta chains from one sample sequenced in a study of a mutant IDH1 vaccine in newly diagnosed glioma. Assay: immunoSEQ multiplex PCR; the TCRdb copy retains only in-frame clones and omits some. The table records roughly 52,000 clones, roughly 80% of them present only once. For these receptors, no antigen is known. The time point is: week 23, last vaccination. Every single dose of the vaccine, 300 ug of mutant IDH1 20-mer peptide, came with topical imiquimod. The input for sequencing was PBMCs, taken from a glioma patient whose treatment included an IDH1 peptide vaccine. The receptors were sampled from a middle-aged man with glioma.

The chain combines TRBV10-3 with TRBJ2-7; TRBD1 might be the D (6 bases). The V and J ends lost 6 bases and 7 bases respectively, with 13 bases between them. CDR3 length: 12 amino acids. CDR1 is ENHRY, CDR2 SYGVKD, per germline. CDR3 bases: TGTGCCATCAGCACAGGGTTCCTAGAGCAGTACTTC. Protein product: CAISTGFLEQYF.

The CDR3 protein is CASSATGTANTGELFF. The CDR3, as DNA: TGTGCCAGCAGCGCGACCGGGACAGCGAACACCGGGGAGCTGTTTTTT. This sequence joins TRBV7-9 and TRBJ2-2; 7 bases agree with TRBD1. This CDR3 region has 16 residues. Germline V lookup: CDR1 SEHNR, CDR2 FQNEAQ (reference sequence). The junction had 6 bases not matched to a gene; V was cut back by 5 bases and J by 0 bases.

Notes on this clone: At one end the junction does not follow the germline gene, possibly because of a read error. V and J are TRBV12-5 and TRBJ2-2, with 13 bases lining up with TRBD2. The germline V gene has CDR1 LGHNT and CDR2 FRNRAP. The CDR3 covers 17 residues. CDR3 DNA sequence: TGTGCTAGTGGCTTGGTACTAGCGGGGGGGCGAACCGGGGAGCTGTTTTTT. Translating gives CASGLVLAGGRTGELFF.

The chain has TRBV27 and TRBJ1-6; D gene unclear. Trimming removed 8 bases from V and 0 bases from J, with 14 bases in between. The germline gives CDR1 MNHEY, CDR2 SMNVEV (reference sequence). CDR3 length equals 16 residues. CDR3 region: CASRWEGGSYNSPLHF. CDR3 nucleotides: TGTGCCAGCCGCTGGGAGGGAGGCTCCTATAATTCACCCCTCCACTTT.

V is TRBV27 and J is TRBJ2-6; D not certain. The CDR3 sequence is 15 residues long. Per germline, CDR1 MNHEY and CDR2 SMNVEV (reference sequence). The ends were cut back, 5 bases at V and 0 bases at J, with 8 bases in the middle. DNA of the CDR3: TGTGCCAGCAGTGAGTGGGCCTCTGGGGCCAACGTCCTGACTTTC. It translates to CASSEWASGANVLTF.

V and J are TRBV2 and TRBJ2-5; D may be TRBD2 (5 bases). Germline V CDR1 and CDR2: SNHLY, FYNNEI. This CDR3 has 14 residues. V was cut by 1 base and J by 5 bases, with 11 bases left in between. The CDR3 sequence is CASSEGRGPETQYF. The CDR3, as DNA: TGTGCCAGCAGTGAAGGACGGGGTCCGGAGACCCAGTACTTC.

This chain links TRBV19 with TRBJ1-5; possibly TRBD1 for D (5 bases). The CDR3 loop spans 15 amino acids. Germline CDR1 reads LNHDA; CDR2 reads SQIVND (reference sequence). V dropped 7 bases and J dropped 4 bases, with 17 bases sitting between them. The CDR3 DNA sequence: TGTGCCAGTACCACGAATTTGCAGGGAAATCAGCCCCAGCATTTT. Residues: CASTTNLQGNQPQHF.

The chain is built from TRBV15 and TRBJ2-2; TRBD2 agrees at 10 bases. Germline assignment: CDR1 LNHNV and CDR2 YYDKDF (reference sequence). J gave up 7 bases and V 0 bases, and 5 bases lay outside the gene matches. This CDR3 region has 16 residues. The CDR3 region has the DNA TGTGCCACCAGCAGAGAAGCGGGGGGGCTTTTCGGGGAGCTGTTTTTT. Its translation is CATSREAGGLFGELFF.

The CDR3 nucleotides are TGCGCCAGCAGCCAAGATGCCCGGAGCTTACTCAATGAGCAGTTCTTC. Translation gives CASSQDARSLLNEQFF. The V gene is TRBV4-1, the J gene TRBJ2-1; D not resolved. Trimming shortened V by 0 bases and J by 6 bases, and 15 bases separated the two germline ends. Germline values: CDR1 MGHRA, CDR2 YSYEKL. The CDR3 runs to 16 residues.

This rearrangement joins TRBV15 to TRBJ2-7; D call uncertain. There are 15 residues in the CDR3. Per the germline V gene, CDR1 is LNHNV and CDR2 is YYDKDF (reference sequence). V gave up 1 base and J gave up 4 bases, with 14 bases separating them. CDR3 sequence (DNA): TGTGCCACCAGCAGAGGTGGCAGCCAGTCATACGAGCAGTACTTC. Translated: CATSRGGSQSYEQYF.